These 7 T cell receptor beta chains were all obtained from the same sample, sequenced in a study of cytomegalovirus exposure and HLA in healthy donors. Some clones are missing from TCRdb's copy, which holds only in-frame ones; the method was immunoSEQ multiplex PCR. The data contain some 110,000 clones, 75% to 90% of them singletons. Sequencing was carried out using PBMCs. These receptor sequences come from a man younger than 30 in good health and CMV-seropositive.

The rearrangement links TRBV27 to TRBJ2-7; no definite D call. The length of the CDR3 is 13 residues. The V end lost 4 bases, the J end lost 1 base, and 8 bases lay between the germline ends. CDR1 is MNHEY, CDR2 SMNVEV, per germline (reference sequence). The CDR3 here is CASSSLLSYEQYF. The CDR3 nucleotides are TGTGCCAGCAGTTCACTTTTGTCCTACGAGCAGTACTTC.

This chain connects TRBV11-2 to TRBJ1-6; weak D call: TRBD1 (6 bases). The germline V gene has CDR1 SGHAT and CDR2 FQNNGV. The V gene lost 2 bases and the J gene lost 10 bases, with 18 bases spanning the gap. The CDR3 extends over 16 amino acids. CDR3 DNA: TGTGCCAGCAGCTTATATCGGTCTAGGGGGAAATCACCCCTCCACTTT. This sequence encodes CASSLYRSRGKSPLHF.

The chain carries TRBV7-9 and TRBJ1-1; no clear D gene. The V end was cut by 5 bases, the J end by 1 base, with 11 bases between. This CDR3 contains 14 residues. From germline, CDR1 is SEHNR and CDR2 FQNEAQ (reference sequence). CDR3 DNA sequence: TGTGCCAGCAGCCCTAAAACTGGGAACACTGAAGCTTTCTTT. As protein: CASSPKTGNTEAFF. Based on the CDR3 plus reference TRBV7-9 and TRBJ1-1, the full variable domain is DTGVSQNPRHKITKRGQNVTFRCDPISEHNRLYWYRQTLGQGPEFLTYFQNEAQLEKSRLLSDRFSAERPKGSFSTLEIQRTEQGDSAMYLCASSPKTGNTEAFFGQGTRLTVV.

CDR3 DNA: TGTGCCAGTAGTTGGGGCTCCAACTATGGCTACACCTTC. Residues: CASSWGSNYGYTF. The chain joins TRBV19 to TRBJ1-2; D perhaps matches TRBD1 (5 bases). V lost 5 bases, J lost 2 bases, and 9 bases lay in between. Germline CDR1 LNHDA, CDR2 SQIVND (reference sequence). This CDR3 comprises 13 residues.

The chain has TRBV5-4 and TRBJ2-7; D not resolved. V lost 3 bases and J 3 bases, leaving 10 bases between the germline ends. The germline gives CDR1 SGHNT, CDR2 YYREEE (reference sequence). The CDR3 sequence is 13 residues long. The chain's CDR3 is CASSSFGDYEQYF. DNA of the CDR3: TGTGCCAGCAGCTCCTTTGGAGACTACGAGCAGTACTTC.

This rearrangement joins TRBV4-1 to TRBJ1-1; TRBD1 matches 7 bases. The V and J ends lost 0 bases and 1 base, in that order; junction bases with no gene match: 11. Germline CDR1 reads MGHRA; CDR2 reads YSYEKL. This CDR3 spans 18 amino acids. CDR3 coding DNA: TGCGCCAGCAGCCAAGAATGGAGGGCAGGGGGTACGAACACTGAAGCTTTCTTT. It is translated as CASSQEWRAGGTNTEAFF.

This chain connects TRBV15 to TRBJ1-2, with D unresolved. Germline values: CDR1 LNHNV, CDR2 YYDKDF (reference sequence). V lost 7 bases and J 7 bases, leaving 22 bases between the germline ends. The CDR3 runs 15 residues. CDR3: CATNVDGHSGVGYTF. CDR3 sequence (DNA): TGTGCCACCAACGTCGACGGGCATAGCGGAGTTGGCTACACCTTC.